The clone carrying this T cell receptor (beta chain) was found many times. Antigen: not known. This entry comes from a study of T-cell memory formation after mild COVID-19. Study results and limitations: Some responding clones appeared in pre-infection memory, suggesting cross-reactive memory joined.

TCRdb reprocessed the 5' RACE reads with MiXCR, giving one entry per CDR3 protein. The sample has 470,000 or so distinct CDR3 sequences, 20% seen once. Trimming pared 2 bases from V and 3 bases from J, leaving 11 bases between. Germline CDR1 is KGHSH and CDR2 is LQKENI. The CDR3 spans 14 residues. The sequenced sample was PBMCs or a T cell subset sorted from them (not recorded which). This sequence was found in an adult woman who had mild COVID-19 (a few samples of this study predate the infection). Cell type and time point are not known. The chain uses TRBV18 and TRBJ2-7; no firm D call. The CDR3 nucleotides read TGTGCCAGCTCACCATCCTCTAGTGTCTACGAGCAGTACTTC. As protein: CASSPSSSVYEQYF.